What follows is one T cell receptor beta chain and its context. Its specificity is not known. The CDR3 loop spans 14 amino acids. The V end lost 2 bases, the J end lost 6 bases, and 12 bases lay between the germline ends. Looked up from germline, CDR1 is SGHTA and CDR2 is FQGNSA. These data originate in a study of cytomegalovirus exposure and HLA in healthy donors. The study's findings and limits: The records held CMV serostatus as the only immune exposure information. Listed as cytomegalovirus-associated were over 150 TCR beta chains. DRB1 had the most TCR associations and HLA-C the fewest, a later analysis found, with rates varying by HLA locus.

60 Vbeta and 13 Jbeta primers were used in PCR. Produced via immunoSEQ multiplex PCR; TCRdb's table is partial and in-frame only. The sample lists hundreds of thousands of clones, about 80% occurring once. Input material: PBMCs. The sequence derives from a middle-aged woman in good health and CMV-seronegative. The rearrangement links TRBV7-2 to TRBJ2-3, with unresolved D. As DNA, the CDR3 is TGTGCCAGCAGCTTAATGCGGTTTGCTGATACGCAGTATTTT. It specifies CASSLMRFADTQYF.